These 22 T cell receptor beta chains share one sample of origin, sequenced in a study of regulatory T cells in long-lasting Graves disease. Investigators prepared the TCR beta libraries by applying iRepertoire HTBI primers and Arm-PCR of CDR3 regions. TCRdb processed the multiplex PCR reads anew with MiXCR; each CDR3 protein has one entry. Of about 450,000 distinct CDR3 sequences listed, 23% are singletons. As to time point: persistent/refractory GD, antithyroid drugs over 5 years with positive TRAb. PBMC-extracted RNA yielded the TCR library. The sequencing used peripheral blood mononuclear cells (PBMCs), collected when the disease was refractory, from a patient treated with antithyroid drugs. All receptors derive from a female donor with Graves disease.

The chain joins TRBV5-1 to TRBJ1-1; 8 bases agree with TRBD1. Per germline, CDR1 SGHRS and CDR2 YFSETQ. After removal of 4 bases from V and 5 bases from J, the junction contained 10 bases not matched to a gene. CDR3 length equals 15 residues. Here the CDR3 DNA reads TGCGCCAGCAGCGGAAGTTTCAGGGGGCGGACTGAAGCTTTCTTT. Its translation: CASSGSFRGRTEAFF.

Only one count was recorded for this clonotype. The junction departs from the called germline gene at one end, perhaps through a read error. The gene calls are TRBV11-2 and TRBJ2-2; D perhaps matches TRBD2 (6 bases). The germline V gene encodes CDR1 SGHAT and CDR2 FQNNGV. This CDR3 comprises 13 residues. CDR3 region: CASSLSSAGGLFF. The DNA for the CDR3 is TGTGCCAGCAGCTTAAGTAGTGCCGGGGGGCTGTTTTTT. The whole variable domain, remainder taken from reference TRBV11-2 and TRBJ2-2, is EAGVAQSPRYKIIEKRQSVAFWCNPISGHATLYWYQQILGQGPKLLIQFQNNGVVDDSQLPKDRFSAERLKGVDSTLKIQPAKLEDSAVYLCASSLSSAGGLFFGEGSRLTVL.

At least ten counts were recorded for this clonotype. V usage is TRBV6-2 or TRBV6-3 and J usage is TRBJ2-5; D gene ambiguous. The CDR3 sequence is 14 residues long. Germline CDR1 MNHEY, CDR2 SVGEGT. The V end lost 2 bases, the J end lost 2 bases, and 9 bases lay between the germline ends. In DNA form, the CDR3 reads TGTGCCAGCAGTTACGGTCTGGGTCAAGAGACCCAGTACTTC. It translates to CASSYGLGQETQYF.

This clonotype was seen at least ten times. The V gene is TRBV2, the J gene TRBJ1-3; the match to TRBD1 covers 7 bases. The CDR3 is made up of 13 amino acids. V shed 8 bases, J shed 6 bases, and the junction held 7 bases outside the gene matches. In germline, CDR1 is SNHLY, CDR2 FYNNEI. CDR3 in amino acids: CASRRDRQNTIYF. As DNA, the CDR3 is TGTGCCAGCCGCCGGGACAGACAAAACACCATATATTTT.

V usage is TRBV7-9 and J usage is TRBJ1-2; tentative D call: TRBD1 (5 bases). The CDR3 is 14 amino acids. Germline CDR1 SEHNR, CDR2 FQNEAQ (reference sequence). Trimming took 7 bases from V and 0 from J, leaving 12 bases between them. CDR3 DNA: TGTGCCAGCAACCCAACAGGTCCTAACTATGGCTACACCTTC. Translation gives CASNPTGPNYGYTF. The full variable domain, its missing parts supplied by reference TRBV7-9 and TRBJ1-2, is DTGVSQNPRHKITKRGQNVTFRCDPISEHNRLYWYRQTLGQGPEFLTYFQNEAQLEKSRLLSDRFSAERPKGSFSTLEIQRTEQGDSAMYLCASNPTGPNYGYTFGSGTRLTVV.

The chain recombines TRBV28 with TRBJ2-7; D is perhaps TRBD2 (6 bases). This CDR3 spans 19 amino acids. The germline V gene has CDR1 MDHEN and CDR2 SYDVKM. V lost 10 bases and J lost 2, with 33 bases in between. The CDR3 region is CATQFEDLRAGTLPYEQYF. CDR3 DNA: TGTGCCACTCAGTTCGAGGACCTTCGCGCCGGGACTCTCCCCTACGAGCAGTACTTC.

This clonotype has only a few counts. The chain combines TRBV7-2 with TRBJ2-7; perhaps D is TRBD1 or TRBD2 (6 bases each). V was shortened by 7 bases and J by 0 bases, with 16 bases between the two germline ends. Germline V gives CDR1 SGHTA, CDR2 FQGNSA. CDR3 size: 15 residues. The CDR3: CASTERGVSSYEQYF. The CDR3 DNA is TGTGCCAGCACCGAAAGGGGGGTAAGCTCCTACGAGCAGTACTTC.

This clonotype has just a few counts. This chain links TRBV6-2 or TRBV6-3 with TRBJ1-1; D uncertain. Germline V gives CDR1 MNHEY, CDR2 SVGEGT. CDR3 length: 15 residues. Trimming pared 0 bases from V and 8 bases from J, leaving 16 bases between. CDR3 region: CASSYSTSEGPEAFF. CDR3 DNA: TGTGCCAGCAGTTACTCGACGTCGGAGGGCCCAGAAGCTTTCTTT.

This clonotype was found many times. The CDR3 coding sequence is TGTGCCAGTGCCGTTGGCCCTGGGCAGGACGGATCCCTCCACTTT. Residues: CASAVGPGQDGSLHF. The rearrangement links TRBV6-1 to TRBJ1-6; D gene unclear. In germline, CDR1 is MNHNS, CDR2 SASEGT. The V end lost 9 bases, the J end lost 14 bases, and 26 bases lay between the germline ends. The CDR3 consists of 15 residues.

The chain recombines TRBV7-9 with TRBJ2-6; TRBD2 matches at 9 bases. CDR3 size: 19 residues. The germline CDR1 and CDR2 sequences are SEHNR and FQNEAQ (reference sequence). J lost 2 bases, V lost 2 bases, and 10 bases had no gene match. CDR3 in amino acids: CASSLYGREGLPGANVLTF. The CDR3 DNA sequence: TGTGCCAGCAGCTTATACGGGCGGGAGGGCCTACCTGGGGCCAACGTCCTGACTTTC.

This clonotype was counted only a few times. In nucleotides, the CDR3 is TGTGCCAGCAGCCCCTCGGGACAGGGCGTAATCTCCTACGAGCAGTACTTC. Translating it yields CASSPSGQGVISYEQYF. The V and J genes are TRBV3-1 and TRBJ2-7; 9 bases agree with TRBD1. The CDR3 sequence is 17 residues long. Germline-derived CDR1 and CDR2 are LGHDT and YNNKEL (reference sequence). The junction had 10 bases not matched to a gene; V was cut back by 4 bases and J by 0 bases.

The J gene is TRBJ1-2, the V gene TRBV19, with D maybe TRBD1 (6 bases). Per the germline V gene, CDR1 is LNHDA and CDR2 is SQIVND (reference sequence). The germline V and J ends were trimmed by 7 bases and 6 bases, with 12 bases remaining between them. There are 12 residues in the CDR3. The CDR3 is CASNRGTNGYTF. CDR3 nucleotide sequence: TGTGCCAGTAATAGGGGGACTAATGGCTACACCTTC.

The CDR3, as DNA: TGTGCCAGCAGTTTAAGCGGGCTAGCGGGAGGGAGGATCTACGAGCAGTACTTC. Encoded protein: CASSLSGLAGGRIYEQYF. The rearrangement links TRBV12-3 or TRBV12-4 to TRBJ2-7; 12 bases align to TRBD2. With 2 bases clipped from V and 3 bases from J, the junction kept 11 bases outside the gene matches. This CDR3 is built from 18 residues.

This clonotype was seen only a few times. The J gene is TRBJ1-2, the V gene TRBV6-5; D perhaps matches TRBD1 (6 bases). CDR3 length: 16 amino acids. Germline V gene lookup returns CDR1 MNHEY and CDR2 SVGAGI. Trimming pared 0 bases from V and 6 bases from J, leaving 17 bases between. The CDR3 is CASSYSGLGAGDGYTF. For the CDR3, the DNA is TGTGCCAGCAGTTACTCAGGCCTGGGGGCAGGGGATGGCTACACCTTC.

This clonotype was recorded many times. The chain couples TRBV6-5 to TRBJ2-7; no reliable D call. The germline V gene encodes CDR1 MNHEY and CDR2 SVGAGI. The V gene lost 0 bases and the J gene lost 0 bases, with 12 bases spanning the gap. CDR3 length: 16 residues. CDR3 DNA sequence: TGTGCCAGCAGTTACTCGTTCCCCGAGAGCTCCTACGAGCAGTACTTC. Protein sequence: CASSYSFPESSYEQYF.

This clonotype was detected once. J is TRBJ2-7 and V is TRBV6-1; D may be TRBD1 (6 bases). V was shortened by 6 bases and J by 3 bases, with 18 bases between the two germline ends. The CDR3 spans 15 residues. Looked up from germline, CDR1 is MNHNS and CDR2 is SASEGT. This CDR3 reads CASRIRDTSIYEQYF. CDR3 nucleotide sequence: TGTGCCAGCAGGATCCGGGACACCTCAATCTACGAGCAGTACTTC.

This chain connects TRBV6-5 to TRBJ2-7; unclear D gene. Germline V gives CDR1 MNHEY, CDR2 SVGAGI. This CDR3 is 12 amino acids long. Trimming pared 2 bases from V and 3 bases from J, leaving 5 bases between. CDR3: CASSYGVYEQYF. The DNA for the CDR3 is TGTGCCAGCAGTTACGGCGTCTACGAGCAGTACTTC.

This clonotype came up many times. The chain is built from TRBV28 and TRBJ1-2; D gene uncertain. Germline lookup yields CDR1 MDHEN and CDR2 SYDVKM. The length of the CDR3 is 16 residues. V was cut by 6 bases and J by 0 bases, with 17 bases left in between. The CDR3 DNA follows: TGTGCCAGCAGCCTCCCCAACCCCGTCCCTAACTATGGCTACACCTTC. Protein: CASSLPNPVPNYGYTF.

This clonotype has a handful of counts. The gene calls are TRBV20-1 and TRBJ1-2; 8 positions match TRBD1. The CDR3 covers 13 residues. The V gene's germline CDR1 is DFQATT and CDR2 SNEGSKA (reference sequence). With 3 bases clipped from V and 4 bases from J, the junction kept 4 bases outside the gene matches. Here the CDR3 DNA reads TGCAGTGCTAGGACAGGGGCGATCTATGGCTACACCTTC. It codes for CSARTGAIYGYTF.

J is TRBJ2-5 and V is TRBV6-1; TRBD1 aligns across 11 bases. Losses at the gene ends were 0 bases for V and 7 bases for J; bases not matched to a gene: 10. The CDR3 is made up of 17 amino acids. Germline CDR1 reads MNHNS; CDR2 reads SASEGT. The CDR3 loop is CASSEALQGTGGGTQYF. The CDR3 region has the DNA TGTGCCAGCAGTGAAGCGCTTCAAGGGACAGGGGGTGGGACCCAGTACTTC.

This clonotype has at least ten counts. The rearrangement joins TRBV11-3 to TRBJ1-1; D unresolved. CDR1 SGHNT and CDR2 YENEEA come from the germline V gene. The CDR3 is 14 amino acids. Trimming removed 2 bases at V and 1 base at J, with 8 bases between. CDR3 bases: TGTGCCAGCAGCTTATCGGCTGAGAACACTGAAGCTTTCTTT. Its protein product is CASSLSAENTEAFF.

This clonotype came up many times. This chain joins TRBV27 and TRBJ1-2, with no clear D. Trimming left V 3 bases short and J 5 bases short, with 10 bases between. Germline values: CDR1 MNHEY, CDR2 SMNVEV (reference sequence). The CDR3 consists of 13 residues. This CDR3 reads CASSLRVEYGYTF. In DNA form, the CDR3 reads TGTGCCAGCAGTTTGCGGGTCGAGTATGGCTACACCTTC.